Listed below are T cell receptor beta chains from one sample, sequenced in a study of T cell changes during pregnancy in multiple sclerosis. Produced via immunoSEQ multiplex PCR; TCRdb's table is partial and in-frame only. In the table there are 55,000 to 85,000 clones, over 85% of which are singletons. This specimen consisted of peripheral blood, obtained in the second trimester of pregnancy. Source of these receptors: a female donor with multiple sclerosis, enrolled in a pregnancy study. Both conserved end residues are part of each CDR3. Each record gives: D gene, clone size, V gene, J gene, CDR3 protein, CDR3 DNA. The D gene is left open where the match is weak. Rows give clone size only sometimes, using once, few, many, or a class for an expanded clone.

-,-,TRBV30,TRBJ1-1,CAWFKRFEAFF,TGTGCCTGGTTTAAACGGTTTGAAGCTTTCTTT
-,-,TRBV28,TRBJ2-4,CASSQIGRGDIQYF,TGTGCCAGCAGCCAAATTGGCAGGGGGGACATTCAGTACTTC
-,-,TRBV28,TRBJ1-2,CASIKQGFPGYTF,TGTGCCAGCATTAAACAGGGTTTCCCTGGCTACACCTTC
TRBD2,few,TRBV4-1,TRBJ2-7,CASSQEASGSAEQYF,TGCGCCAGCAGCCAAGAGGCTAGCGGGAGCGCCGAGCAGTACTTC
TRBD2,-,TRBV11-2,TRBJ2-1,CASSLRVGTNDNEQFF,TGTGCCAGCAGCTTAAGGGTGGGGACTAATGACAATGAGCAGTTCTTC
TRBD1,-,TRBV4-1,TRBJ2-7,CASSQSGTAPYEQYF,TGCGCCAGCAGCCAGTCCGGGACAGCACCGTACGAGCAGTACTTC
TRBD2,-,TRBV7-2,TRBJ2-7,CATRVAGRYGQYF,TGTGCGACCCGGGTAGCGGGACGCTACGGGCAGTACTTC
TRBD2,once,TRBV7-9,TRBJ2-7,CASSLLGLVRHGQYF,TGTGCCAGCAGCTTACTAGGACTAGTACGGCACGGGCAGTACTTC
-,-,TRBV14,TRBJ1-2,CASSQLVQGGYTF,TGTGCCAGCAGCCAATTAGTCCAGGGTGGCTACACCTTC
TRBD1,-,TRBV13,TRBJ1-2,CASSSTGQGVYGYTF,TGTGCCAGCAGCTCAACGGGACAGGGCGTCTATGGCTACACCTTC
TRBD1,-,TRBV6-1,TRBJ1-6,CASRVDRDYNSPLHF,TGTGCCAGCAGAGTTGACAGGGACTATAATTCACCCCTCCACTTT
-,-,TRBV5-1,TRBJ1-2,CASSPRDSGSYGYTF,TGCGCCAGCAGCCCACGGGATTCTGGTTCCTATGGCTACACCTTC
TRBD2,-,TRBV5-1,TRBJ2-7,CASSHLAGAEEQYF,TGCGCCAGCAGCCATCTCGCGGGAGCGGAAGAGCAGTACTTC
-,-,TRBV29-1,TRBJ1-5,CSAGEDGNQPQHF,TGCAGCGCCGGGGAGGACGGGAATCAGCCCCAGCATTTT
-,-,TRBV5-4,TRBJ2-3,CASSLDWTDTQYF,TGTGCCAGCAGCTTGGACTGGACAGATACGCAGTATTTT
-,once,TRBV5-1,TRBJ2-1,CASSLKTQDGQFF,TGCGCCAGCAGCTTGAAGACACAGGACGGGCAGTTCTTC
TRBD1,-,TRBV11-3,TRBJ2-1,CASSENKGQGWYNEQFF,TGTGCCAGCAGCGAGAACAAGGGACAGGGTTGGTACAATGAGCAGTTCTTC
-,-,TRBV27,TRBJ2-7,CASSSVTPYEQYF,TGTGCCAGCAGTTCAGTGACACCCTACGAGCAGTACTTC
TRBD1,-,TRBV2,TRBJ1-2,CASRDKTGGAGGYTF,TGTGCCAGCAGAGATAAGACAGGGGGCGCAGGTGGCTACACCTTC
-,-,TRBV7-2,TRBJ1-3,CASSLGGYRSSGNTIYF,TGTGCCAGCAGCTTGGGCGGGTACAGATCCTCTGGAAACACCATATATTTT
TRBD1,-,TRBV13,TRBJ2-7,CASSSLDRGEQYF,TGTGCCAGCAGCTCATTGGACAGGGGCGAGCAGTACTTC
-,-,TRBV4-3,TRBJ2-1,CASSQLQGSPAYNEQFF,TGCGCCAGCAGCCAGTTACAGGGTTCCCCGGCCTACAATGAGCAGTTCTTC
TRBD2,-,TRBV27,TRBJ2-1,CASSLGLAGANHYNEQFF,TGTGCCAGCAGTTTAGGGCTAGCGGGAGCTAATCACTACAATGAGCAGTTCTTC
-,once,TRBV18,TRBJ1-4,CASSPPSRAREKLFF,TGTGCCAGCTCACCACCGTCCAGGGCGCGTGAAAAACTGTTTTTT
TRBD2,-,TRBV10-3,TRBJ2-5,CAISESGTSVEETQYF,TGTGCCATCAGTGAGTCAGGGACTAGCGTAGAAGAGACCCAGTACTTC
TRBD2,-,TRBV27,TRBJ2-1,CASAGGPYNEQFF,TGTGCCAGCGCGGGGGGGCCCTACAATGAGCAGTTCTTC
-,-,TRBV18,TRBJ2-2,CATLIGGGLTGELFF,TGTGCCACCCTAATAGGAGGGGGCCTCACCGGGGAGCTGTTTTTT
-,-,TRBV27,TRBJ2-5,CASSLIGSQETQYF,TGTGCCAGCAGTTTGATCGGGTCCCAAGAGACCCAGTACTTC
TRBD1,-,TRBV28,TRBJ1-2,CASSPLTGMGGYTF,TGTGCCAGCAGTCCCCTGACAGGGATGGGTGGCTACACCTTC
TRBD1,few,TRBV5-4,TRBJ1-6,CASSRKTGAEDSPLHF,TGTGCCAGCAGCCGTAAGACAGGGGCCGAGGATTCACCCCTCCACTTT
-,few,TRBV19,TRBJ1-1,CASKQGSTEAFF,TGTGCCAGTAAGCAGGGGTCCACTGAAGCTTTCTTT
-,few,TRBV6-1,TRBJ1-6,CASREQGGNSPLHF,TGTGCCAGCAGGGAACAGGGAGGTAATTCACCCCTCCACTTT